The 27 T cell receptor beta chains reported below all come from one sample, sequenced in a study of radiotherapy plus CTLA-4 blockade in lung cancer. Clones were sequenced by immunoSEQ multiplex PCR, and TCRdb holds only the in-frame ones, with some missing. The sample carries 85,000 to 90,000 clones, approximately 86% recorded once. Sequencing was performed on peripheral blood, taken from a patient treated with radiotherapy plus ipilimumab. These receptors were obtained from a human donor with non-small cell lung cancer that progressed on radiotherapy plus ipilimumab.

This CDR3 reads CASRMTGYSNQPQHF. CDR3 nucleotide sequence: TGTGCCAGCAGAATGACAGGGTATAGCAATCAGCCCCAGCATTTT. The J gene is TRBJ1-5, the V gene TRBV6-5, with 7 bases fitting TRBD1. V was pared by 6 bases and J by 0 bases, with 5 bases of the junction left unmatched. Germline lookup yields CDR1 MNHEY and CDR2 SVGAGI. The CDR3 runs to 15 residues.

This chain connects TRBV7-9 to TRBJ1-5; D uncertain. The CDR3 is made up of 13 amino acids. V lost 2 bases to trimming and J lost 5 bases, with 7 bases between them. Germline CDR1 is SEHNR and CDR2 is FQNEAQ (reference sequence). The CDR3 loop reads CASSLSNDQPQHF. The CDR3 region has the DNA TGTGCCAGCAGCTTATCGAACGATCAGCCCCAGCATTTT.

This clone was detected only once. The rearrangement links TRBV5-1 to TRBJ1-1; D is unresolved. The V end lost 0 bases, the J end lost 1 base, and 7 bases lay between the germline ends. CDR3 length equals 14 residues. Germline CDR1 and CDR2: SGHRS and YFSETQ. For the CDR3, the DNA is TGCGCCAGCAGCTTGGCCGCTCCGAACACTGAAGCTTTCTTT. Translated: CASSLAAPNTEAFF.

This chain joins TRBV30 and TRBJ2-7, with D possibly called TRBD1 or TRBD2 (7 bases each). V lost 8 bases to trimming and J lost 6 bases, with 17 bases between them. Germline V gene sequence: CDR1 GTSNPN, CDR2 SVGIG (reference sequence). CDR3 length: 12 amino acids. DNA for the CDR3: TGTGCCGGGAAGGGCAGGGGGGGCGAGCAGTACTTC. Encoded protein: CAGKGRGGEQYF.

This clone was recorded only once. The CDR3 DNA is TGTGCCAGCAGCTCCCTTGCGCAAGGGAACACTGAAGCTTTCTTT. The encoded protein is CASSSLAQGNTEAFF. V gene TRBV11-2 combines with J gene TRBJ1-1; D remains unclear. Per the germline V gene, CDR1 is SGHAT and CDR2 is FQNNGV. Trimming took off 4 bases at V and 1 base at J, with 13 bases between the two ends. The CDR3 spans 15 residues.

This clone was found once. V is TRBV4-2 and J is TRBJ2-3; 10 bases map to TRBD2. V was pared by 0 bases and J by 10 bases, with 7 bases of the junction left unmatched. Germline CDR1 is LGHNA and CDR2 is YNFKEQ. The CDR3 contains 15 residues. The CDR3 sequence is CASSQDELAGVAQYF. The CDR3 DNA reads TGTGCCAGCAGCCAAGATGAGCTAGCGGGAGTGGCGCAGTATTTT.

In this sample, this clone turned up once. The V gene is TRBV23-1, the J gene TRBJ1-4, with 7 bases identical to TRBD1. TRBV23-1 is sorted into the ORF group, with uncertain function. The V gene end was trimmed by 5 bases and the J gene end by 3 bases; junction bases not matched to a gene: 3. The CDR3 extends over 14 amino acids. The CDR3 loop reads CASSEGAPNEKLFF. The CDR3, as DNA: TGCGCCAGCAGTGAGGGGGCGCCTAATGAAAAACTGTTTTTT.

The rearrangement joins TRBV30 to TRBJ2-3; D possibly uses TRBD1 or TRBD2 (6 bases each). Trimming left V 5 bases short and J 6 bases short, with 12 bases between. The germline gives CDR1 GTSNPN, CDR2 SVGIG (reference sequence). This CDR3 has 12 residues. In DNA form, the CDR3 reads TGTGCCTGGGGCTGGAGGGGGGATACGCAGTATTTT. Translated, it gives CAWGWRGDTQYF.

V usage is TRBV18 and J usage is TRBJ2-3; D not certain. This CDR3 contains 14 residues. The V gene lost 2 bases and the J gene lost 2 bases, with 8 bases spanning the gap. Germline V gene sequence: CDR1 KGHSH, CDR2 LQKENI. CDR3 sequence: CASSPETHTDTQYF. The CDR3 nucleotides read TGTGCCAGCTCACCAGAGACTCACACAGATACGCAGTATTTT.

The chain joins TRBV5-3 to TRBJ2-3; TRBD2 agrees at 16 bases. TRBV5-3 is sorted into the ORF group, with uncertain function. With V trimmed by 4 bases and J by 5 bases, 1 base remained unmatched. This CDR3 has 15 amino acids. The DNA of the CDR3 is TGTGCCAGAAGCGGGACTAGCGGGGGGGTAGATACGCAGTATTTT. It yields the protein CARSGTSGGVDTQYF.

The genes are TRBV28 and TRBJ1-3; weak D call: TRBD1 (5 bases). Germline CDR1 reads MDHEN; CDR2 reads SYDVKM. The CDR3 is 15 amino acids. Trimming shortened V by 5 bases and J by 0 bases, and 11 bases separated the two germline ends. CDR3 region: CASSPPGSSGNTIYF. The DNA of the CDR3 is TGTGCCAGCAGTCCCCCAGGGAGCTCTGGAAACACCATATATTTT.

The chain has TRBV2 and TRBJ2-5; D gene ambiguous. CDR1 SNHLY and CDR2 FYNNEI come from the germline V gene. The CDR3 loop spans 12 amino acids. V dropped 6 bases and J dropped 1 base, with 6 bases sitting between them. CDR3 in DNA: TGTGCCAGCAGGAGAGCCCAAGAGACCCAGTACTTC. It specifies CASRRAQETQYF.

This rearrangement joins TRBV5-5 to TRBJ2-7; possible D gene TRBD1, 6 bases. This CDR3 is built from 15 residues. Germline loops: CDR1 SGHKS, CDR2 YYEKEE (reference sequence). The V end lost 2 bases, the J end lost 0 bases, and 12 bases lay between the germline ends. CDR3 coding DNA: TGTGCCAGCAGCTTTTCGGACAGATACTCCTACGAGCAGTACTTC. The encoded protein is CASSFSDRYSYEQYF.

V is TRBV28 and J is TRBJ2-7, with a weak D call TRBD1 (6 bases). The CDR3 runs to 12 residues. The germline V and J ends were trimmed by 10 bases and 0 bases, with 10 bases remaining between them. Germline V CDR1 and CDR2: MDHEN, SYDVKM. The CDR3 sequence: CATQGSSYEQYF. The CDR3 DNA sequence: TGTGCCACACAGGGATCCTCCTACGAGCAGTACTTC.

The chain carries TRBV5-8 and TRBJ1-3, with D unresolved. Trimming cost V 4 bases and J 0 bases, with 11 bases left between them. The CDR3 extends over 15 amino acids. The germline CDR1 and CDR2 sequences are SGHTS and YDEGEE. The CDR3 sequence: CASSQDTFSGNTIYF. CDR3 DNA sequence: TGTGCCAGCAGCCAAGACACCTTCTCTGGAAACACCATATATTTT.

The genes are TRBV7-8 and TRBJ2-3; 10 bases match TRBD2. V gave up 5 bases and J gave up 4 bases; unmatched junction bases: 9. Germline assignment: CDR1 SGHVS and CDR2 FQNEAQ. This CDR3 is 16 amino acids long. The CDR3 spells CASSLKAGGFPDTQYF. The DNA for the CDR3 is TGTGCCAGCAGCCTTAAAGCGGGGGGGTTTCCAGATACGCAGTATTTT.

The chain carries TRBV27 and TRBJ2-3; TRBD1 is a possible D gene (6 bases). V lost 7 bases, J lost 6 bases, and 14 bases lay in between. This CDR3 comprises 13 residues. Germline loops: CDR1 MNHEY, CDR2 SMNVEV (reference sequence). CDR3 residues: CASKTGGGDTQYF. CDR3 bases: TGTGCCAGCAAGACAGGTGGTGGGGATACGCAGTATTTT.

V usage is TRBV15 and J usage is TRBJ2-1; 7 bases fit TRBD2. V was clipped by 3 bases and J by 0 bases; unmatched bases: 5. Germline V lookup: CDR1 LNHNV, CDR2 YYDKDF (reference sequence). The CDR3 sequence is 16 residues long. CDR3 nucleotides: TGTGCCACCAGCAGTTGGGCTAGCGGCTCCTACAATGAGCAGTTCTTC. Its translation is CATSSWASGSYNEQFF.

In its sample, this clone was seen once. The chain carries TRBV6-1 and TRBJ1-1, with D perhaps matching TRBD1 (6 bases). The CDR3 is 14 amino acids. CDR1 is MNHNS and CDR2 is SASEGT in the germline V gene. V lost 7 bases to trimming and J lost 1 base, with 13 bases between them. DNA of the CDR3: TGTGCCAGCATTAAGACAGGAGGGAACACTGAAGCTTTCTTT. It translates to CASIKTGGNTEAFF.

The V and J genes are TRBV27 and TRBJ2-5; D tentatively fits TRBD1 or TRBD2 (5 bases each). Germline-derived CDR1 and CDR2 are MNHEY and SMNVEV (reference sequence). The ends were cut back, 6 bases at V and 5 bases at J, with 13 bases in the middle. The length of the CDR3 is 13 residues. CDR3: CASRTGAGETQYF. CDR3 DNA sequence: TGTGCCAGCAGAACCGGGGCAGGGGAGACCCAGTACTTC.

CDR3 in amino acids: CASRTDIGSNYGYTF. CDR3 nucleotides: TGTGCCAGCAGAACGGACATTGGCTCTAACTATGGCTACACCTTC. The rearrangement joins TRBV6-1 to TRBJ1-2; a weak D match, TRBD1 (5 bases). Trimming shortened V by 6 bases and J by 0 bases, and 14 bases separated the two germline ends. Germline V gene data show CDR1 as MNHNS and CDR2 as SASEGT. This CDR3 has 15 residues.

The chain recombines TRBV27 with TRBJ1-1; 11 bases align to TRBD1. The CDR3 length is 14 residues. V lost 6 bases, J lost 0 bases, and 0 bases stayed unmatched. Germline loops: CDR1 MNHEY, CDR2 SMNVEV (reference sequence). The CDR3 DNA is TGTGCCAGCAGGGGACAGGGGGTGAACACTGAAGCTTTCTTT. This gives the protein CASRGQGVNTEAFF.

J is TRBJ2-3 and V is TRBV14; D gene unclear. Germline V CDR1 and CDR2: SGHDN, FVKESK. Deletions cut 0 bases from V and 6 bases from J, with 4 bases between. This CDR3 is 12 amino acids long. The CDR3 DNA sequence: TGTGCCAGCAGCCAAGATACCGATACGCAGTATTTT. Protein: CASSQDTDTQYF.

The chain joins TRBV6-6 to TRBJ1-4; possibly TRBD1 for D (5 bases). Germline V gene data show CDR1 as MNHNY and CDR2 as SVGAGI (reference sequence). Trimming cost V 8 bases and J 4 bases, with 11 bases left between them. The CDR3 spans 13 residues. CDR3 residues: CASQGPFNEKLFF. The CDR3, as DNA: TGTGCCAGCCAGGGCCCATTTAATGAAAAACTGTTTTTT.

The chain recombines TRBV6-1 with TRBJ1-4, with D possibly matching TRBD1 (5 bases). Trimming took off 7 bases at V and 3 bases at J, with 12 bases between the two ends. Germline lookup yields CDR1 MNHNS and CDR2 SASEGT. This CDR3 is 14 amino acids long. The DNA of the CDR3 is TGTGCCAGCACCCAGGGAGGGTCTAATGAAAAACTGTTTTTT. Its translation is CASTQGGSNEKLFF.

The chain uses TRBV9 and TRBJ1-1; no reliable D call. This CDR3 is 15 amino acids long. With 0 bases removed from V and 2 bases from J, the gap between germline ends came to 11 bases. Germline V CDR1 and CDR2: SGDLS, YYNGEE. DNA of the CDR3: TGTGCCAGCAGCGTAGGTGCGGACTTTAACACTGAAGCTTTCTTT. Amino acid sequence: CASSVGADFNTEAFF.

CDR3 nucleotide sequence: TGTGCCAGCAGCCTGCCTGGGACAGTCTACGAGCAGTACTTC. As protein: CASSLPGTVYEQYF. V is TRBV11-3 and J is TRBJ2-7; 7 bases fit TRBD1. This CDR3 is 14 amino acids long. The V segment lost 5 bases and the J segment 3 bases; nucleotides outside the gene matches: 7. Germline assignment: CDR1 SGHNT and CDR2 YENEEA.